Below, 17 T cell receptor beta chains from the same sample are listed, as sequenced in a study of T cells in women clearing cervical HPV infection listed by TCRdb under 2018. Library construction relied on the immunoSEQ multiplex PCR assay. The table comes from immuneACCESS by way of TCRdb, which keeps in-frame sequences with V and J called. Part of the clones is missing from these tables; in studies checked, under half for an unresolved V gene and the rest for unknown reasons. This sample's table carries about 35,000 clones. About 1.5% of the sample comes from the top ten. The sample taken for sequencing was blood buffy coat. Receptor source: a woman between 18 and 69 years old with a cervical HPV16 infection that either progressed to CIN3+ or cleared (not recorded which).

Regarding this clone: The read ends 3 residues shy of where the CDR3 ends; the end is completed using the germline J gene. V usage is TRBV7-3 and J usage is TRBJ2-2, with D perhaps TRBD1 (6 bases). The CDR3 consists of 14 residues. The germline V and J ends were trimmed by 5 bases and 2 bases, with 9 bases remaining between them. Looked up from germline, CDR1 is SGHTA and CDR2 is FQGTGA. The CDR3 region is CASSPDRNTGELFF. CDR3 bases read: TGTGCCAGCAGCCCGGACAGAAACACCGGGGAG. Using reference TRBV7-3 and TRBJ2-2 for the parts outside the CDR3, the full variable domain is GAGVSQTPSNKVTEKGKYVELRCDPISGHTALYWYRQSLGQGPEFLIYFQGTGAADDSGLPNDRFFAVRPEGSVSTLKIQRTERGDSAVYLCASSPDRNTGELFFGEGSRLTVL.

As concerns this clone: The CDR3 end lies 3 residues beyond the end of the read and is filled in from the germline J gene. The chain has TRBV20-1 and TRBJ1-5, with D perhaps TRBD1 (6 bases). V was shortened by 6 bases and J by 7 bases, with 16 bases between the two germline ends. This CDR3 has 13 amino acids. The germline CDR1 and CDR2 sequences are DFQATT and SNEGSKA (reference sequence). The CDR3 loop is CSAANRAQQPQHF. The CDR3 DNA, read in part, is TGCAGTGCCGCCAACAGGGCTCAGCAGCCC.

The CDR3 DNA, read in part, is TGTGCCAGTAGTATAGAGGGCAACCAGGGGCAGCCC. Protein: CASSIEGNQGQP. Given in full, the CDR3 is CASSIEGNQGQPQHF. This chain connects TRBV19 to TRBJ1-5; TRBD1 might be the D (6 bases). The DNA ends 3 residues before the CDR3 does, and the rest of the CDR3 is filled in from the germline J gene. V gave up 0 bases and J gave up 7 bases, with 13 bases separating them. CDR1 is LNHDA, CDR2 SQIVND, per germline (reference sequence). This CDR3 spans 15 amino acids.

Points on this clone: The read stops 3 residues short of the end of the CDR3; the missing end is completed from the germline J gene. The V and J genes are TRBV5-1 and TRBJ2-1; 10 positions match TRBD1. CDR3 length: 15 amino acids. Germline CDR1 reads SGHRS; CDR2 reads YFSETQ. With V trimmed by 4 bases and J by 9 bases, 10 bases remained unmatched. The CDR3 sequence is CASSTGQGGGSEQFF. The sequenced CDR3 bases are TGCGCCAGCAGCACTGGACAGGGGGGTGGTAGTGAG.

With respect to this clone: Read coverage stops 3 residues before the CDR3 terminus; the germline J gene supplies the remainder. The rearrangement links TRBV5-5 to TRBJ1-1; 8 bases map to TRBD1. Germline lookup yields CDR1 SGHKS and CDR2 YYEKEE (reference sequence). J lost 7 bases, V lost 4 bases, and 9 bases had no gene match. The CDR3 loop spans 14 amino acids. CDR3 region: CASSRGQGDDEAFF. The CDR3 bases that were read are TGTGCCAGCAGCCGCGGACAGGGCGATGATGAA.

Incomplete CDR3 DNA: TGTGCCAGCAGCTCGCTAGCGCCCAGCTCCTACAATGAG. Translated: CASSSLAPSSYNE. The whole CDR3 protein reads CASSSLAPSSYNEQFF. The rearrangement joins TRBV7-3 to TRBJ2-1; D may be TRBD2 (6 bases). With the read ending 3 residues before the CDR3 end, the germline J gene is used to fill in that end. V shed 4 bases and J shed 0 bases, with 13 bases lying between them. Germline V CDR1 and CDR2: SGHTA, FQGTGA. This CDR3 is 16 amino acids long.

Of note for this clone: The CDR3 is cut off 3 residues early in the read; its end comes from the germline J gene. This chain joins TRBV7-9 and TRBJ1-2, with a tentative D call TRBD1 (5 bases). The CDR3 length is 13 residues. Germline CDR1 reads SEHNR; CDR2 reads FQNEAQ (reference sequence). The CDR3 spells CASSLAQGLDYTF. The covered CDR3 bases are TGTGCCAGCAGCTTAGCCCAGGGTCTTGAC.

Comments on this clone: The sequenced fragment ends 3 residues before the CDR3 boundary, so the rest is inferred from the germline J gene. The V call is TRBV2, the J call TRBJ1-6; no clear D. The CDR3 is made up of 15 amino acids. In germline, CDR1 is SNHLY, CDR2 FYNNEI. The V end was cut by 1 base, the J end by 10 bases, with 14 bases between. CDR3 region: CASSEEGTRGSPLHF. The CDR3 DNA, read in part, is TGTGCCAGCAGTGAAGAGGGCACGCGTGGATCACCC. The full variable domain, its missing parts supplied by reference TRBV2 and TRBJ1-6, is EPEVTQTPSHQVTQMGQEVILRCVPISNHLYFYWYRQILGQKVEFLVSFYNNEISEKSEIFDDQFSVERPDGSNFTLKIRSTKLEDSAMYFCASSEEGTRGSPLHFGNGTRLTVT.

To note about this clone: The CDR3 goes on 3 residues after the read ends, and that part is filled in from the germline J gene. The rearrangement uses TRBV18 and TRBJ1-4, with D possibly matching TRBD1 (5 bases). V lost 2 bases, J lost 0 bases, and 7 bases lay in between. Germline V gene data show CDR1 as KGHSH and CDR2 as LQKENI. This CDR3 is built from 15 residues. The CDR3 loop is CASSPLTATNEKLFF. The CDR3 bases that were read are TGTGCCAGCTCACCATTGACAGCAACTAATGAAAAA.

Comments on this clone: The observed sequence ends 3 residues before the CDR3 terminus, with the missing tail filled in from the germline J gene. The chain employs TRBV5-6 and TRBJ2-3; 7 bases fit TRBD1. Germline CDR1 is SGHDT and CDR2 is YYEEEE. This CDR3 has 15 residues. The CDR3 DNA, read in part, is TGTGCCAGCAGCTCCTACAGGGGCAAGAGGGAGACG. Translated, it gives CASSSYRGKRET. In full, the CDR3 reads CASSSYRGKRETQYF. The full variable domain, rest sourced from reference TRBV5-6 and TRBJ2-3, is DAGVTQSPTHLIKTRGQQVTLRCSPKSGHDTVSWYQQALGQGPQFIFQYYEEEERQRGNFPDRFSGHQFPNYSSELNVNALLLGDSALYLCASSSYRGKRETQYFGPGTRLTVL.

CDR3: CASSSGLAGRTDTQYF. CDR3 DNA, as far as it was read: TGTGCCAGCAGTTCCGGACTAGCGGGCCGCACAGATACG. The V gene is TRBV6-2 or TRBV6-3, the J gene TRBJ2-3; 11 bases match TRBD2. The read terminates 3 residues ahead of where the CDR3 ends, so the germline J gene completes it. V shed 4 bases and J 1 base; nucleotides not matched to a gene: 4. CDR1 is MNHEY and CDR2 is SVGEGT in the germline V gene. The CDR3 runs to 16 residues.

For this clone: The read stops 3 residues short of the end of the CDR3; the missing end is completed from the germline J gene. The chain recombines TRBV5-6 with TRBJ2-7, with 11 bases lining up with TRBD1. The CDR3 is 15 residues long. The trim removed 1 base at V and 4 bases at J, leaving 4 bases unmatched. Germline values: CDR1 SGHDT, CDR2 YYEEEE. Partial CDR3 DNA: TGTGCCAGCAGCTTGAGGGACAGGGGGTTTTACGAG. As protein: CASSLRDRGFYE. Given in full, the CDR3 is CASSLRDRGFYEQYF. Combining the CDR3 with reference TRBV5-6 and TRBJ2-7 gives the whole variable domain DAGVTQSPTHLIKTRGQQVTLRCSPKSGHDTVSWYQQALGQGPQFIFQYYEEEERQRGNFPDRFSGHQFPNYSSELNVNALLLGDSALYLCASSLRDRGFYEQYFGPGTRLTVT.

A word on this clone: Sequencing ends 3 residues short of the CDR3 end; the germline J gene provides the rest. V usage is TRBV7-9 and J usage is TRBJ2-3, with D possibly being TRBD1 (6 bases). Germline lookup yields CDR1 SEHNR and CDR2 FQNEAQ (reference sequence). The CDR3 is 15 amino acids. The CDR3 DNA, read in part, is TGTGCCAGCAGCCCGACAGGATATAGCAATCAGCCG. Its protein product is CASSPTGYSNQP. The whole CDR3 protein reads CASSPTGYSNQPQYF.

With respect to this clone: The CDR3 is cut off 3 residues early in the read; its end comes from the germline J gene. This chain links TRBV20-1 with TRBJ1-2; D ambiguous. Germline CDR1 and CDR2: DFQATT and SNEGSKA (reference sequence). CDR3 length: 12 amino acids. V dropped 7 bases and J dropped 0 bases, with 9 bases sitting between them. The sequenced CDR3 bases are TGCAGTGGAAGCACAGCTAACTATGGC. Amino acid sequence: CSGSTANYG. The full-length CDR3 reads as CSGSTANYGYTF.

CDR3 sequence reads: CASSSGLPLDNEQFF. Incomplete CDR3 DNA: TGTGCCAGCAGCTCGGGACTCCCCCTCGACAATGAG. The V gene is TRBV11-2, the J gene TRBJ2-1; tentatively, D is TRBD2 (6 bases). Read sequence stops 3 residues before the CDR3 end, and the germline J gene provides the missing end. The V and J ends lost 4 bases and 5 bases respectively, with 15 bases between them. This CDR3 is 15 amino acids long. CDR1 is SGHAT and CDR2 is FQNNGV in the germline V gene.

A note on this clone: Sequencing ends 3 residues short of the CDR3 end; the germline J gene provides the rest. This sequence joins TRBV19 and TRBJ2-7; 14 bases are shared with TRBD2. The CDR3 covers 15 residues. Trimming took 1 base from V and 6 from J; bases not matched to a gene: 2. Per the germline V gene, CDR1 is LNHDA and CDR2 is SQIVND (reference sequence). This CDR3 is CASSIGGTSGSEQYF. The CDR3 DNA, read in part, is TGTGCCAGTAGTATAGGAGGGACTAGCGGGAGCGAG.

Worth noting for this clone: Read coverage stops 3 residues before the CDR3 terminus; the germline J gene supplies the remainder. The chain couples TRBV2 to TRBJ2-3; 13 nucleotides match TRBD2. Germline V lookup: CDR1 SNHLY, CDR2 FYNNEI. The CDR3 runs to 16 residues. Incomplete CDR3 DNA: TGTGCCAGCAGGCCCATTACTAGCGGGAGGGGAGAGACG. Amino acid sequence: CASRPITSGRGET. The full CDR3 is CASRPITSGRGETQYF.